Listed below are T cell receptor beta chains from one sample, sequenced in a study of blood T cell repertoires in COVID-19. TCRdb's copy holds only in-frame clones and misses some; the assay was immunoSEQ multiplex PCR. Among approximately 19,000 clones listed, roughly 88% were seen once. The sequencing sample was made of peripheral blood. The source is a human donor in a cohort sampled during active COVID-19. The CDR3 runs from the conserved cysteine through the conserved F or W. The D gene is left open where the match is weak. A row's size may be missing; if present it is once, few, many or a size class.

TRBD1	TRBV15	-	TRBJ2-1	TGTGCCACCAGCAGAGAAATAATTTCAACAGGGGATGAGCAGTTCTTC	CATSREIISTGDEQFF
TRBD1	TRBV28	-	TRBJ1-2	TGTGCCAGCACCCCGACAGGGGGCGTCTATGGCTACACCTTC	CASTPTGGVYGYTF
-	TRBV5-4	-	TRBJ2-5	TGTGCCAGCAGCCTACAGGGGCGGGGAGAGACCCAGTACTTC	CASSLQGRGETQYF
TRBD2	TRBV6-2/TRBV6-3	-	TRBJ2-2	TGTGCCAGCAGTTACAGGACTAGCGGGACCGGGGAGCTGTTTTTT	CASSYRTSGTGELFF
-	TRBV6-5	once	TRBJ2-5	TGTGCCAGCAGTTACTCGGGGCTAGTCTCGGAGACCCAGTACTTC	CASSYSGLVSETQYF
-	TRBV4-3	-	TRBJ2-7	TGCGCCAGCAGCCAAGATTCTACAGCTTCCTACGAGCAGTACTTC	CASSQDSTASYEQYF
-	TRBV14	-	TRBJ1-2	TGTGCCAGCAGTACCAACAGGGTTGGTGGCTACACCTTC	CASSTNRVGGYTF
-	TRBV3-1/TRBV3-2	-	TRBJ1-1	TGTGCCAGCAGCCCTTGGGGGGGTAACACTGAAGCTTTCTTT	CASSPWGGNTEAFF
-	TRBV6-6	-	TRBJ2-1	TGTGCCAGCAGTGATCGGGGGAGCGATCACAATGAGCAGTTCTTC	CASSDRGSDHNEQFF
TRBD1	TRBV19	few	TRBJ1-5	TGTGCCAGTGGGAGGACAGGGCTCTCTATCCGTCAGCCCCAGCATTTT	CASGRTGLSIRQPQHF
TRBD2	TRBV5-4	-	TRBJ2-2	TGTGCCAGCAGCACCGGGACTAGCGGGAGTCCCGGGGAGCTGTTTTTT	CASSTGTSGSPGELFF
-	TRBV28	-	TRBJ2-1	TGTGCCAGCAGTTTATACGGTGCGAGGGCCGGCAATGAGCAGTTCTTC	CASSLYGARAGNEQFF
TRBD1	TRBV29-1	-	TRBJ2-5	TGCAGCGGCCGGGACAGGGGGGAGACCCAGTACTTC	CSGRDRGETQYF
TRBD1	TRBV30	-	TRBJ2-7	TGTGCCTGGGAGACGGGACAGGGGGTCGACTACGAGCAGTACTTC	CAWETGQGVDYEQYF
TRBD1	TRBV7-3	-	TRBJ1-3	TGTGCCAGCAGCCTGCCGGGACAGGCCACCATATATTTT	CASSLPGQATIYF
-	TRBV5-1	-	TRBJ2-7	TGCGCCAGCAGCTCTCAGGGTGGGTACGAGCAGTACTTC	CASSSQGGYEQYF
-	TRBV19	-	TRBJ2-3	TGTGCCAGTAGTATAGACAACTTTTACACAGATACGCAGTATTTT	CASSIDNFYTDTQYF
-	TRBV6-2/TRBV6-3	-	TRBJ1-2	TGTGCCAGCAGTCTCCCGCATGAGGGCTACACCTTC	CASSLPHEGYTF
-	TRBV12-3/TRBV12-4	-	TRBJ1-1	TGTGCCAGCAGTTTGTACGGGGGGAGTGAAGCTTTCTTT	CASSLYGGSEAFF
TRBD2	TRBV4-2	-	TRBJ2-1	TGTGCCAGCAGCCAAGATACCCTAGCGGGTAATGAGCAGTTCTTC	CASSQDTLAGNEQFF
TRBD2	TRBV19	-	TRBJ2-1	TGTGCCAGTAGTATAGAGGGACTAGCGGGAGGGCCGGGCGTCTTC	CASSIEGLAGGPGVF
TRBD2	TRBV30	-	TRBJ2-3	TGTGCCTGGAGTGTGACTAGCGGGAGCTACGGGGCATATTTT	CAWSVTSGSYGAYF
-	TRBV6-5	-	TRBJ1-3	TGTGCCGTCCATCGGGGGATCTCTGGAAACACCATATATTTT	CAVHRGISGNTIYF
TRBD1	TRBV19	-	TRBJ1-6	TGTGCCAGTAGTATAGGACAGGGGGATAATTCACCCCTCCACTTT	CASSIGQGDNSPLHF
TRBD1	TRBV7-9	-	TRBJ1-4	TGTGCCAGCAGCTTAGACAGGGGGCCTGAAAAACTGTTTTTT	CASSLDRGPEKLFF
TRBD2	TRBV27	-	TRBJ2-2	TGTGCCAGCAGTTTATTAGGCGGGAGGTTCACCGGGGAGCTGTTTTTT	CASSLLGGRFTGELFF
-	TRBV10-3	-	TRBJ2-1	TGTGCCATGAGGACAGGGGACGGAGCGGGGGTGGGCAATGAGCAGTTCTTC	CAMRTGDGAGVGNEQFF
-	TRBV2	-	TRBJ2-1	TGTGCCAGCAGTGATGGGCAGGGGAAAATGTTCGATGAGCAGTTCTTC	CASSDGQGKMFDEQFF
-	TRBV9	-	TRBJ1-5	TGTGCCAGCAGCGAAACAGATAGCAATCAGCCCCAGCATTTT	CASSETDSNQPQHF
-	TRBV27	once	TRBJ2-3	TGTGCCAGCAGCCCGCCTAGGGGGTTTCCGGGCACAGATACGCAGTATTTT	CASSPPRGFPGTDTQYF
-	TRBV7-3	-	TRBJ2-3	TGTGCCAGCAGCTTAAGTGGAGGGGTTAGGTTGGATTACACAGATACGCAGTATTTT	CASSLSGGVRLDYTDTQYF
TRBD1	TRBV19	-	TRBJ2-1	TGTGCCAGTAGCCAACCAGGGGACAGGGTCAATGAGCAGTTCTTC	CASSQPGDRVNEQFF
TRBD1	TRBV29-1	-	TRBJ1-1	TGCAGCGTATGGACAGGGGATACTGAAGCTTTCTTT	CSVWTGDTEAFF